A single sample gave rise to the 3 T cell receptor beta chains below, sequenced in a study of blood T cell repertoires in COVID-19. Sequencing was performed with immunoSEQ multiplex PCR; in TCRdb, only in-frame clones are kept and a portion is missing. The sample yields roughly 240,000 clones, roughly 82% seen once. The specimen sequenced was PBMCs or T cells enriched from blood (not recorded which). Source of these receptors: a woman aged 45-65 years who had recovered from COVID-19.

CDR3 nucleotide sequence: TGTGCCAGCAGCTTAATAACTAGCGGAACCACCGGGGAGCTGTTTTTT. Protein: CASSLITSGTTGELFF. This sequence joins TRBV11-2 and TRBJ2-2; 8 bases match TRBD2. Germline V CDR1 and CDR2: SGHAT, FQNNGV. The CDR3 totals 16 residues. The ends lost 2 bases at V and 4 bases at J; junction bases unmatched: 6.

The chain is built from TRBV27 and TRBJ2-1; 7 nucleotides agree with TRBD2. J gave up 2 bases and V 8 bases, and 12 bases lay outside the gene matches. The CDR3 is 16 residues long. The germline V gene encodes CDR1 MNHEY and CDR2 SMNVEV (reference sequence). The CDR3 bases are TGTGCCAGCGCATTGAGCGGGGCCGCCGCCTACAATGAGCAGTTCTTC. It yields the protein CASALSGAAAYNEQFF.

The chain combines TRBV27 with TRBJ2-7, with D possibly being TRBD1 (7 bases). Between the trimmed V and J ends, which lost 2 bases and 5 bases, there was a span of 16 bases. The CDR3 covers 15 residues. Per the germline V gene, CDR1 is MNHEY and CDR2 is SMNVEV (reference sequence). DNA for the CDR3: TGTGCCAGCAGTTTACTCCAGGGGGGTATCCACGAGCAGTACTTC. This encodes CASSLLQGGIHEQYF.